These 30 T cell receptor beta chains originate from one sample sequenced in a study of CXCR3-negative and CXCR3-positive naive CD8 T cells. UMI-labeled TRB cDNA libraries were prepared by 5' RACE. Using the 5' RACE reads, TCRdb records one entry per CDR3 protein without DNA. This repertoire includes about 40,000 distinct CDR3 sequences. Sample: memory CD8+ T cells from blood. Receptor source: a human donor in good health. Some clones in this sample may be carry-over from other donors' samples.

The V call is TRBV19, the J call TRBJ1-5; TCRdb's assignment of TRBD1 cannot be checked, as there is no DNA. Germline V gives CDR1 LNHDA, CDR2 SQIVND (reference sequence). This CDR3 has 15 residues. CDR3 amino acids: CASRDREHSNQPQHF.

The chain's CDR3 is CASSLGEDQTDTQYF. The chain joins TRBV5-4 to TRBJ2-3; the TCRdb call, TRBD2, lacks DNA for checking. Germline V gene data show CDR1 as SGHNT and CDR2 as YYREEE (reference sequence). This CDR3 contains 15 residues.

The V gene is TRBV29-1, the J gene TRBJ2-2; the D call from TCRdb, TRBD1, cannot be confirmed without DNA. CDR3 length: 13 amino acids. Germline-derived CDR1 and CDR2 are SQVTM and ANQGSEA. CDR3 region: CSTDRGNTGELFF.

The chain combines TRBV6-2 or TRBV6-3 with TRBJ1-6. The CDR3 has 12 residues. Germline V gene sequence: CDR1 MNHEY, CDR2 SVGEGT. CDR3 sequence: CASSYEKTILHF.

The CDR3 sequence is CASSDAGFSYEQYF. This chain joins TRBV6-1 and TRBJ2-7. Germline lookup yields CDR1 MNHNS and CDR2 SASEGT. The CDR3 has 14 residues.

This chain connects TRBV6-5 to TRBJ2-1. The CDR3 totals 15 residues. Germline V gene lookup returns CDR1 MNHEY and CDR2 SVGAGI. The CDR3 region is CASSYGSEPYNEQFF.

CDR3 region: CASSLVVTGGNNQPQHF. This sequence joins TRBV5-1 and TRBJ1-5; absent DNA, TCRdb's TRBD1 call cannot be checked. CDR1 is SGHRS, CDR2 YFSETQ, per germline. The CDR3 is 17 amino acids. Supplemented by reference TRBV5-1 and TRBJ1-5, the full variable domain reads KAGVTQTPRYLIKTRGQQVTLSCSPISGHRSVSWYQQTPGQGLQFLFEYFSETQRNKGNFPGRFSGRQFSNSRSEMNVSTLELGDSALYLCASSLVVTGGNNQPQHFGDGTRLSIL.

The chain is built from TRBV11-2 and TRBJ2-3; TCRdb names TRBD2, which stays unverified in the absence of DNA. The CDR3 consists of 17 residues. Germline values: CDR1 SGHAT, CDR2 FQNNGV. CDR3 in amino acids: CASSLGASGVGTDTQYF. The complete variable domain, with remaining parts taken from reference TRBV11-2 and TRBJ2-3, reads EAGVAQSPRYKIIEKRQSVAFWCNPISGHATLYWYQQILGQGPKLLIQFQNNGVVDDSQLPKDRFSAERLKGVDSTLKIQPAKLEDSAVYLCASSLGASGVGTDTQYFGPGTRLTVL.

The chain couples TRBV6-2 or TRBV6-3 to TRBJ2-5. This CDR3 region has 11 residues. The germline V gene encodes CDR1 MNHEY and CDR2 SVGEGT. CDR3 loop: CASSYDETQYF.

The rearrangement joins TRBV4-3 to TRBJ2-3; with no DNA, the TCRdb D assignment of TRBD2 cannot be verified. The germline gives CDR1 LGHNA, CDR2 YSLEER. The CDR3 spans 16 residues. CDR3 region: CASSQDGRGRSDTQYF.

V and J are TRBV13 and TRBJ2-1; TCRdb designates TRBD2, a call that cannot be tested without DNA. Germline values: CDR1 PRHDT, CDR2 FYEKMQ (reference sequence). The CDR3 runs to 14 residues. The chain's CDR3 is CASTIAGDDDEQFF.

The chain employs TRBV5-1 and TRBJ2-7; TCRdb reports TRBD1, a call that lacks DNA to check it against. The CDR3 extends over 14 amino acids. CDR1 is SGHRS and CDR2 is YFSETQ in the germline V gene. The chain's CDR3 is CASSFRAGTYEQYF.

The V call is TRBV7-3, the J call TRBJ2-3. Germline CDR1 reads SGHTA; CDR2 reads FQGTGA. The CDR3 has 13 amino acids. The CDR3: CASSTVGWDTQYF.

This chain joins TRBV4-3 and TRBJ2-7; TCRdb calls TRBD2, which cannot be checked without DNA. The CDR3 totals 16 residues. Germline V gives CDR1 LGHNA, CDR2 YSLEER. The CDR3 is CASSQDSGGAGYEQYF.

This chain links TRBV29-1 with TRBJ2-3; with no DNA, the TCRdb D assignment of TRBD2 cannot be verified. From germline, CDR1 is SQVTM and CDR2 ANQGSEA. This CDR3 contains 13 residues. This chain's CDR3 is CSVWGLRTDTQYF.

The chain carries TRBV5-1 and TRBJ2-1; TCRdb designates TRBD2, a call that cannot be tested without DNA. The CDR3 totals 15 residues. The germline V gene encodes CDR1 SGHRS and CDR2 YFSETQ. The CDR3 reads CASSLEASGTHEQFF.

The chain joins TRBV2 to TRBJ2-6. The CDR3 spans 12 residues. CDR1 SNHLY and CDR2 FYNNEI come from the germline V gene. CDR3 sequence: CATHPGANVLTF.

The chain recombines TRBV7-9 with TRBJ1-1; the D gene TCRdb calls, TRBD1, cannot be checked with no DNA. Germline V gene lookup returns CDR1 SEHNR and CDR2 FQNEAQ (reference sequence). The CDR3 runs 17 residues. This CDR3 reads CASSAPGAGGMNTEAFF.

This sequence joins TRBV18 and TRBJ1-1; TCRdb calls TRBD1, which cannot be checked without DNA. Per the germline V gene, CDR1 is KGHSH and CDR2 is LQKENI. CDR3 length: 13 residues. The CDR3 reads CASNGGANTEAFF.

V and J are TRBV29-1 and TRBJ2-7; the D call of TRBD2 rests on TCRdb alone, since no DNA is present to check it. The CDR3 consists of 14 residues. Germline CDR1 reads SQVTM; CDR2 reads ANQGSEA. The CDR3: CSVELEGRSYEQYF.

This sequence joins TRBV7-2 and TRBJ2-7; the D call of TRBD1 rests on TCRdb alone, since no DNA is present to check it. There are 15 residues in the CDR3. Germline CDR1 reads SGHTA; CDR2 reads FQGNSA. The chain's CDR3 is CASSTRGPEALEQYF.

The J gene is TRBJ2-1, the V gene TRBV10-3; the TRBD2 assignment by TCRdb is unverifiable without DNA. The germline CDR1 and CDR2 sequences are ENHRY and SYGVKD. The length of the CDR3 is 11 residues. CDR3 region: CASQGGNEQFF.

The rearrangement joins TRBV11-1 to TRBJ1-1. Germline CDR1 reads SGHAT; CDR2 reads FQDESV (reference sequence). This CDR3 contains 13 residues. CDR3 amino acids: CASSTRFATEAFF.

The chain employs TRBV20-1 and TRBJ1-1; the D call from TCRdb, TRBD1, cannot be confirmed without DNA. There are 17 residues in the CDR3. Germline CDR1 DFQATT, CDR2 SNEGSKA (reference sequence). CDR3 region: CSASSGQGDRGNTEAFF.

This chain uses TRBV29-1 with TRBJ2-5. This CDR3 is 12 amino acids long. Germline V lookup: CDR1 SQVTM, CDR2 ANQGSEA. The CDR3 is CSVEVSQETQYF.

The rearrangement uses TRBV3-1 and TRBJ2-7; without DNA, the TCRdb call of TRBD1 cannot be checked. The CDR3 totals 13 residues. Germline V gene data show CDR1 as LGHDT and CDR2 as YNNKEL (reference sequence). CDR3 region: CASSQDSGGEQYF.

This chain uses TRBV5-1 with TRBJ1-5. In germline, CDR1 is SGHRS, CDR2 YFSETQ. This CDR3 contains 13 residues. CDR3 loop: CASSLDRYQPQHF.

The rearrangement joins TRBV29-1 to TRBJ2-1. This CDR3 contains 13 residues. Germline V gene data show CDR1 as SQVTM and CDR2 as ANQGSEA. This CDR3 reads CSVVLASYNEQFF.

This chain uses TRBV27 with TRBJ1-5. In germline, CDR1 is MNHEY, CDR2 SMNVEV (reference sequence). The CDR3 has 14 amino acids. The CDR3 region is CASSLSSPNPPQHF.

V usage is TRBV7-6 and J usage is TRBJ2-7; TCRdb's D call, TRBD1, is unchecked because there is no DNA. This CDR3 comprises 14 residues. Germline V lookup: CDR1 SGHVS, CDR2 FNYEAQ. The CDR3 sequence: CASSPRDRVYEQYF.